This note documents a single TCR beta chain sequence. This sample is part of a study of patients and donors after allogeneic stem cell transplantation. CDR3 length: 15 amino acids. CDR1 SGHRS and CDR2 YFSETQ come from the germline V gene. TCRdb used MiXCR to reprocess the RT-PCR reads, holding one entry per CDR3 protein. The table lists 95,000 to 120,000 distinct CDR3 sequences, around 38% of them singletons. The rearrangement joins TRBV5-1 to TRBJ2-3, with D maybe TRBD1 (5 bases). The J call may be incorrect, as the DNA end agrees better with TRBJ1-5. The sequence came from a human donor who was either an allogeneic HSCT recipient or a stem cell or donor lymphocyte infusion donor (not recorded which). It is not recorded whose cells these are; they may come from a transplant donor. The source material was blood, either unsorted or a sorted T cell fraction (not recorded which). CDR3 in DNA: TGCGCCAGCAGCAGAACCGGGAGTTCGACAGATACGCAGCATTTT. This sequence encodes CASSRTGSSTDTQHF.